One sample yielded the 14 T cell receptor beta chains listed below, sequenced in a study of T-cell memory formation after mild COVID-19 (dated by TCRdb to the early 2020s). Libraries were constructed by 5' RACE. For sequencing, an Illumina NovaSeq 6000 was employed. Through fastp at Q25 and MiXCR, TCRdb rebuilt clones from the public reads, retaining in-frame beta chains. One record per CDR3 amino acid sequence lists the most common genes and DNA. A total of around 420,000 distinct CDR3 sequences appear in this sample, about 24% of them only once. Around 9% of the sample comes from the top ten. The source material was PBMCs or a T cell subset sorted from them (not recorded which). The receptors come from an adult woman who had mild COVID-19 (a few samples of this study predate the infection). The sample titles of this study are shuffled in the database, so cell type and time point are left out; the donor was told from shared clones.

V and J are TRBV18 and TRBJ1-2, with D maybe TRBD1 (6 bases). V shed 3 bases and J shed 2 bases, with 10 bases lying between them. Germline CDR1 KGHSH, CDR2 LQKENI. The CDR3 runs 14 residues. CDR3 region: CASSPGGRNYGYTF. In DNA form, the CDR3 reads TGTGCCAGCTCACCCGGGGGGCGAAACTATGGCTACACCTTC.

This clonotype was picked up a small number of times. The chain combines TRBV10-2 with TRBJ1-2; no definite D call. V lost 2 bases and J lost 5, with 9 bases in between. Germline loops: CDR1 WSHSY, CDR2 SAAADI. The CDR3 totals 13 residues. The CDR3 region has the DNA TGCGCCAGCAGTGAGGGGAAAGGGTATGGCTACACCTTC. Encoded protein: CASSEGKGYGYTF.

This clonotype was seen a handful of times. The chain recombines TRBV5-1 with TRBJ1-6; 7 positions match TRBD1. CDR3 length: 17 residues. The V and J ends lost 0 bases and 2 bases, in that order; junction bases with no gene match: 5. Germline CDR1 and CDR2: SGHRS and YFSETQ. DNA of the CDR3: TGCGCCAGCAGCTTGGCAGGGACAGCCGCCTATAATTCACCCCTCCACTTT. Translation: CASSLAGTAAYNSPLHF.

J is TRBJ1-1 and V is TRBV7-3, with D possibly matching TRBD1 (6 bases). The germline gives CDR1 SGHTA, CDR2 FQGTGA. V dropped 7 bases and J dropped 3 bases, with 18 bases sitting between them. This CDR3 spans 15 amino acids. The CDR3 here is CASTSRQRGYTEAFF. The CDR3 nucleotides are TGTGCCAGCACGAGCCGGCAGAGGGGGTACACTGAAGCTTTCTTT. Complete variable domain (other parts from reference TRBV7-3 and TRBJ1-1): GAGVSQTPSNKVTEKGKYVELRCDPISGHTALYWYRQSLGQGPEFLIYFQGTGAADDSGLPNDRFFAVRPEGSVSTLKIQRTERGDSAVYLCASTSRQRGYTEAFFGQGTRLTVV.

This clonotype occurred a few times. This sequence joins TRBV9 and TRBJ2-2; TRBD2 aligns across 9 bases. Germline values: CDR1 SGDLS, CDR2 YYNGEE. The junction had 13 bases not matched to a gene; V was cut back by 4 bases and J by 0 bases. The CDR3 loop spans 19 amino acids. The chain's CDR3 is CASSTKRFSGGPNTGELFF. The CDR3 bases are TGTGCCAGCAGCACGAAGCGGTTTAGCGGGGGTCCGAACACCGGGGAGCTGTTTTTT.

The gene calls are TRBV7-9 and TRBJ1-5, with D possibly being TRBD1 (5 bases). Germline V gene sequence: CDR1 SEHNR, CDR2 FQNEAQ (reference sequence). The CDR3 sequence is 15 residues long. Trimming left V 5 bases short and J 2 bases short, with 13 bases between. CDR3 nucleotides: TGTGCCAGCAGCCGCCAGGGATTCGGCAATCAGCCCCAGCATTTT. Residues: CASSRQGFGNQPQHF.

This clonotype appeared a few times. J is TRBJ2-3 and V is TRBV5-1; 7 bases are a match to TRBD1. There are 16 residues in the CDR3. The V segment lost 3 bases and the J segment 3 bases; nucleotides outside the gene matches: 10. CDR1 and CDR2 (germline): SGHRS, YFSETQ. The CDR3: CASSSYRGQGTDTQYF. CDR3 coding DNA: TGCGCCAGCAGCTCCTACAGGGGTCAAGGGACAGATACGCAGTATTTT.

The gene calls are TRBV27 and TRBJ2-7, with D tentatively TRBD1 (5 bases). This CDR3 is 13 amino acids long. Trimming took off 7 bases at V and 2 bases at J, with 12 bases between the two ends. CDR1 is MNHEY, CDR2 SMNVEV, per germline (reference sequence). CDR3 DNA sequence: TGTGCCAGCAAATTTAGGGGTACCTACGAGCAGTACTTC. Its translation is CASKFRGTYEQYF.

This clonotype was seen many times. The rearrangement uses TRBV9 and TRBJ2-3; tentative D call: TRBD2 (6 bases). Germline values: CDR1 SGDLS, CDR2 YYNGEE. The CDR3 contains 15 residues. V dropped 0 bases and J dropped 0 bases, with 8 bases sitting between them. In DNA form, the CDR3 reads TGTGCCAGCAGCGTAGGGAGCGGGAGCACAGATACGCAGTATTTT. This codes for CASSVGSGSTDTQYF.

This clonotype was picked up a small number of times. V is TRBV24-1 and J is TRBJ1-2, with D unclear. The V and J ends lost 5 bases and 4 bases respectively, with 19 bases between them. This CDR3 contains 16 residues. Germline CDR1 and CDR2: KGHDR and SFDVKD. CDR3 protein: CATSGAGRTSGYGYTF. The CDR3 DNA reads as TGTGCCACCAGTGGTGCCGGGAGGACGTCTGGCTATGGCTACACCTTC.

This clonotype showed up just a few times. The chain has TRBV5-1 and TRBJ1-1; D possibly corresponds to TRBD1 (5 bases). Looked up from germline, CDR1 is SGHRS and CDR2 is YFSETQ. CDR3 length equals 14 residues. The V end was cut by 4 bases, the J end by 5 bases, with 15 bases between. CDR3 DNA: TGCGCCAGCAGCCCGTGGGGCGCGGGGACTGAAGCTTTCTTT. It is translated as CASSPWGAGTEAFF.

This clonotype has only a few counts. The chain is built from TRBV24-1 and TRBJ2-5, with 14 positions matching TRBD2. Losses at the gene ends were 3 bases for V and 7 bases for J; bases not matched to a gene: 3. This CDR3 contains 15 residues. From germline, CDR1 is KGHDR and CDR2 SFDVKD. This CDR3 is CATSDATSGRGTQYF. The CDR3 nucleotides are TGTGCCACCAGTGATGCGACTAGCGGGAGGGGGACCCAGTACTTC.

The chain couples TRBV21-1 to TRBJ1-2; the table calls TRBD1, which could not be checked here. TRBV21-1 is given as a pseudogene. The CDR3 runs to 15 residues. CDR3 amino acids: CASSVHRESSYGYTF. CDR3 DNA: TGTGCCAGCAGCGTTCACAGGGAAAGTAGCTATGGCTACACCTTC.

The gene calls are TRBV24-1 and TRBJ2-2; D uncertain. Germline V gene sequence: CDR1 KGHDR, CDR2 SFDVKD. This CDR3 has 14 residues. Deletions cut 2 bases from V and 7 bases from J, with 10 bases between. CDR3 residues: CATSDSLASGELFF. The CDR3 DNA reads as TGTGCCACCAGTGATTCTCTGGCTAGCGGGGAGCTGTTTTTT.